Given below is one T cell receptor beta chain in context. Its target is unknown. V was trimmed by 2 bases and J by 3 bases, leaving 2 bases between them. CDR3 length equals 12 residues. CDR1 is KGHSH, CDR2 LQKENI, per germline. This specimen belongs to a study of T cell repertoires in cytomegalovirus infection. General study points: Dominating the ex vivo response were TCR beta clonotypes that were CMV-specific and HLA-C-restricted. The cumulative frequency of public TCR beta families identified carriers of CMV plus the relevant HLA.

TCRdb re-analysed the reads in MiXCR, keeping a single row per CDR3 protein. The sample shows just under 300,000 distinct CDR3 sequences, about 9.2% of them seen only once. The chain uses TRBV18 and TRBJ1-5, with D hard to call. The clonotype comes from a human donor in good health (CMV status not recorded). Some clones in this sample may be carry-over from other donors' samples. Input material: PBMCs. In DNA, the CDR3 is TGTGCCAGCTCACCAAACAATCAGCCCCAGCATTTT. Its translation: CASSPNNQPQHF.